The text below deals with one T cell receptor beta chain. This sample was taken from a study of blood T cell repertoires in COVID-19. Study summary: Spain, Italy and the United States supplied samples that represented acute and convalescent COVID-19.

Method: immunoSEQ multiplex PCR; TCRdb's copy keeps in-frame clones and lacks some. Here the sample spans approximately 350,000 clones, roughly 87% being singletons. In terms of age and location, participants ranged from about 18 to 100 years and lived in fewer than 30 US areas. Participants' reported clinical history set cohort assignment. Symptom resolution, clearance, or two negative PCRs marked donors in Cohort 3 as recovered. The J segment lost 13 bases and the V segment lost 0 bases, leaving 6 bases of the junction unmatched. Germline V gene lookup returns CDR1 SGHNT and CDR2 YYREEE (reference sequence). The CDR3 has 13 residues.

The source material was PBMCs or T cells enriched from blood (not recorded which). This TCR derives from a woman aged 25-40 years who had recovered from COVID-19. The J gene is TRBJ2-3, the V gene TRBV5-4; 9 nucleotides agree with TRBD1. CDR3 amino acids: CASSLDRGPTEYF. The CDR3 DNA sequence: TGTGCCAGCAGCTTGGACAGGGGGCCTACCGAGTATTTT.